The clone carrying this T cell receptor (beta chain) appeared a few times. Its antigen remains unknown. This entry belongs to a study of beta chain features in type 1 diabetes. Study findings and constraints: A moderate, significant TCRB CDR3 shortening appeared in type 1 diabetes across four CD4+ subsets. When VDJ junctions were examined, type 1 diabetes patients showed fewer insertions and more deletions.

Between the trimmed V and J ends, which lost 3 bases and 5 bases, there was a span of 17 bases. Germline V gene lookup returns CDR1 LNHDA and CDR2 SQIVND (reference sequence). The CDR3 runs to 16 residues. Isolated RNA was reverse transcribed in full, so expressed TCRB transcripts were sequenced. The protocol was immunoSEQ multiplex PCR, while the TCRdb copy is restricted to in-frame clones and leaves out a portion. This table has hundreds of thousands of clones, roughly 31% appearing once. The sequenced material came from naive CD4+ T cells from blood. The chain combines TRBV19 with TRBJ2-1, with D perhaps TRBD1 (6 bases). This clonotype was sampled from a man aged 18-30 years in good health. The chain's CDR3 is CASSILWGRRNNEQFF. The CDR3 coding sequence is TGTGCCAGTAGTATTTTGTGGGGGCGAAGGAACAATGAGCAGTTCTTC.